One and the same sample provided the 29 T cell receptor beta chains below, sequenced in a study of monozygotic twins with inflammatory bowel disease. TCRdb reanalyzed the 5' RACE reads, giving one entry per CDR3 protein sequence and no DNA. The listing contains about 210,000 distinct CDR3 sequences. The specimen sequenced was blood. All receptors come from a human donor with ulcerative colitis or Crohn's disease, or a healthy co-twin of an affected twin (not recorded which).

This chain uses TRBV7-3 with TRBJ2-1; without DNA, the TCRdb call of TRBD2 cannot be checked. Germline-derived CDR1 and CDR2 are SGHTA and FQGTGA. CDR3 size: 17 residues. The CDR3 loop reads CASSLGLAGVIYHEQFF.

This chain links TRBV10-3 with TRBJ2-7; TCRdb's D call of TRBD1 is untestable without DNA. From germline, CDR1 is ENHRY and CDR2 SYGVKD. This CDR3 contains 15 residues. CDR3 amino acids: CAISESQDRVREQYF.

CDR3 region: CASSEAPTGSGNTIYF. V and J are TRBV2 and TRBJ1-3. Germline V gene data show CDR1 as SNHLY and CDR2 as FYNNEI. This CDR3 has 16 residues. The full variable domain, rest sourced from reference TRBV2 and TRBJ1-3, is EPEVTQTPSHQVTQMGQEVILRCVPISNHLYFYWYRQILGQKVEFLVSFYNNEISEKSEIFDDQFSVERPDGSNFTLKIRSTKLEDSAMYFCASSEAPTGSGNTIYFGEGSWLTVV.

The V and J genes are TRBV9 and TRBJ1-1; TCRdb outputs TRBD1, but without DNA this stays unchecked. CDR3 length: 15 amino acids. Germline CDR1 is SGDLS and CDR2 is YYNGEE. CDR3 amino acids: CASSVMDTSNTEAFF.

The gene calls are TRBV6-2 or TRBV6-3 and TRBJ2-7; TCRdb selects TRBD1, and the lack of DNA leaves this call unchecked. This CDR3 is 13 amino acids long. Germline lookup yields CDR1 MNHEY and CDR2 SVGEGT. Here the CDR3 reads CATQTGAAYEQYF.

V gene TRBV4-1 combines with J gene TRBJ1-2; the D gene TCRdb calls, TRBD1, cannot be checked with no DNA. There are 14 residues in the CDR3. Germline lookup yields CDR1 MGHRA and CDR2 YSYEKL. This CDR3 reads CASSPNHGGHPYTF.

The rearrangement uses TRBV27 and TRBJ1-5; the D call of TRBD1 rests on TCRdb alone, since no DNA is present to check it. This CDR3 contains 15 residues. The V gene's germline CDR1 is MNHEY and CDR2 SMNVEV (reference sequence). The CDR3 protein is CASSYRGLINQPQHF.

The rearrangement links TRBV2 to TRBJ1-6; the D call of TRBD1 rests on TCRdb alone, since no DNA is present to check it. Germline-derived CDR1 and CDR2 are SNHLY and FYNNEI. This CDR3 is built from 13 residues. This CDR3 is CAGQGQGNSPLHF.

The chain couples TRBV7-9 to TRBJ1-5. CDR3 length equals 12 residues. Germline values: CDR1 SEHNR, CDR2 FQNEAQ (reference sequence). The CDR3 sequence: CASSYKNQPQHF.

This rearrangement joins TRBV7-8 to TRBJ1-2. CDR1 is SGHVS, CDR2 FQNEAQ, per germline. This CDR3 comprises 13 residues. CDR3 protein: CASSLTMNYGYTF.

This sequence joins TRBV27 and TRBJ2-1; TCRdb gives TRBD2 as the D gene, but with no DNA this cannot be confirmed. CDR1 and CDR2 from the germline V gene are MNHEY and SMNVEV (reference sequence). CDR3 length equals 15 residues. CDR3: CASSWDYSFYNEQFF.

The chain links TRBV15 to TRBJ1-5; no DNA is available, so the TRBD1 call from TCRdb remains unchecked. Germline V CDR1 and CDR2: LNHNV, YYDKDF (reference sequence). The CDR3 sequence is 18 residues long. CDR3 in amino acids: CATSRDRRGGVLNQPQHF. The full variable domain, in which reference TRBV15 and TRBJ1-5 provide the parts outside the CDR3, is DAMVIQNPRYQVTQFGKPVTLSCSQTLNHNVMYWYQQKSSQAPKLLFHYYDKDFNNEADTPDNFQSRRPNTSFCFLDIRSPGLGDTAMYLCATSRDRRGGVLNQPQHFGDGTRLSIL.

The chain joins TRBV5-5 to TRBJ2-1; without DNA, the TCRdb call of TRBD2 cannot be checked. CDR1 and CDR2 from the germline V gene are SGHKS and YYEKEE (reference sequence). The CDR3 sequence is 14 residues long. CDR3 amino acids: CASSLTAGANEQFF.

The chain combines TRBV7-2 with TRBJ2-3; TCRdb's D gene call, TRBD2, goes unchecked for lack of DNA. This CDR3 spans 15 amino acids. The germline CDR1 and CDR2 sequences are SGHTA and FQGNSA. CDR3: CASPPPGGLADTQYF.

The chain links TRBV7-2 to TRBJ1-1; lacking DNA, the TRBD1 call made by TCRdb goes unchecked. CDR1 is SGHTA and CDR2 is FQGNSA in the germline V gene. CDR3 length: 14 amino acids. The CDR3 is CASSFRGLNTEAFF.

This chain connects TRBV7-6 to TRBJ1-3. This CDR3 is built from 14 residues. From germline, CDR1 is SGHVS and CDR2 FNYEAQ. This CDR3 is CASSLDTSGNTIYF.

The V and J genes are TRBV12-3 or TRBV12-4 and TRBJ2-1. CDR3 size: 13 residues. This chain's CDR3 is CASSLGGDTEQFF.

V and J are TRBV7-6 and TRBJ2-1; TCRdb outputs TRBD2, but without DNA this stays unchecked. The germline gives CDR1 SGHVS, CDR2 FNYEAQ. The CDR3 consists of 16 residues. CDR3 protein: CASSKSLAGGYNEQFF.

The CDR3 reads CASSPPLGTLGDTQYF. The chain carries TRBV7-8 and TRBJ2-3; TCRdb names TRBD2, which stays unverified in the absence of DNA. The germline CDR1 and CDR2 sequences are SGHVS and FQNEAQ. The CDR3 runs to 16 residues.

This chain uses TRBV9 with TRBJ2-5. CDR3 length: 14 residues. Per the germline V gene, CDR1 is SGDLS and CDR2 is YYNGEE. The CDR3 loop is CASSVGHHQETQYF.

V gene TRBV5-6 combines with J gene TRBJ1-2; TCRdb picks TRBD1, but there is no DNA to check that call. The CDR3 consists of 15 residues. The V gene's germline CDR1 is SGHDT and CDR2 YYEEEE. Here the CDR3 reads CASSHLDRFDYGYTF.

The rearrangement uses TRBV9 and TRBJ1-5. The germline CDR1 and CDR2 sequences are SGDLS and YYNGEE. CDR3 length equals 15 residues. The CDR3 region is CASSVVQILNQPQHF.

The V call is TRBV5-6, the J call TRBJ1-1. Germline V gene sequence: CDR1 SGHDT, CDR2 YYEEEE. There are 14 residues in the CDR3. CDR3 loop: CASTRREARTEAFF.

This sequence joins TRBV4-2 and TRBJ2-3; absent DNA, TCRdb's TRBD2 call cannot be checked. CDR3 length: 16 residues. Germline V gives CDR1 LGHNA, CDR2 YNFKEQ. This CDR3 is CASSQEGGSRSNTQYF.

This chain uses TRBV6-5 with TRBJ1-2. The germline gives CDR1 MNHEY, CDR2 SVGAGI. The CDR3 is 16 amino acids. The CDR3 loop reads CASSYSVTGVNYGYTF.

The rearrangement links TRBV5-6 to TRBJ2-3; TCRdb returns TRBD1, unconfirmable since there is no DNA. The CDR3 is 15 residues long. Germline V lookup: CDR1 SGHDT, CDR2 YYEEEE. This CDR3 is CASSSKGGSTDTQYF.

This chain links TRBV30 with TRBJ1-6; TCRdb names TRBD1, which stays unverified in the absence of DNA. Per germline, CDR1 GTSNPN and CDR2 SVGIG (reference sequence). The CDR3 has 12 residues. The CDR3 sequence is CAWSRTVSPLHF.

This chain uses TRBV12-3 or TRBV12-4 with TRBJ2-1. The CDR3 consists of 12 residues. CDR3 protein: CASSFRGIEQFF.

The V call is TRBV27, the J call TRBJ2-1; the TCRdb D gene call, TRBD2, has no DNA to confirm it. The germline gives CDR1 MNHEY, CDR2 SMNVEV (reference sequence). The CDR3 is made up of 17 amino acids. CDR3 residues: CASSLRTGGPTYNEQFF.